Shown below are 9 T cell receptor beta chains from a single sample sequenced in a study of identifying expanded T cells in peripheral blood (dated by TCRdb to between 2019 and 2020). The library was prepared using the immunoSEQ multiplex PCR assay. Not all clones reach the TCRdb copy of this immuneACCESS table, which keeps in-frame sequences only. Checked studies attribute under half of the gap to unresolved V genes and leave the rest unexplained. The sample has 75,000 to 95,000 clones on record, roughly 90% of them singletons. The top ten clones comprise 2.5% to 3.5% of the sample. The sample comprised blood. The receptors stem from a person aged 18 to 75 in good health.

V is TRBV9 and J is TRBJ2-5; TRBD1 matches at 12 bases. The junction had 3 bases not matched to a gene; V was cut back by 2 bases and J by 4 bases. Germline V lookup: CDR1 SGDLS, CDR2 YYNGEE. The CDR3 consists of 15 residues. CDR3 region: CASSVGTGGLETQYF. CDR3 sequence (DNA): TGTGCCAGCAGCGTCGGGACAGGGGGCTTAGAGACCCAGTACTTC.

V is TRBV27 and J is TRBJ2-2; a possible D gene is TRBD2 (5 bases). CDR3 length: 18 amino acids. Trimming pared 5 bases from V and 4 bases from J, leaving 23 bases between. Per germline, CDR1 MNHEY and CDR2 SMNVEV (reference sequence). The CDR3 DNA follows: TGTGCCAGCAGTCACTCCGACCCTGGCGGGCCCTTCACCGGGGAGCTGTTTTTT. This gives the protein CASSHSDPGGPFTGELFF.

The rearrangement links TRBV7-9 to TRBJ1-1; D is unclear. This CDR3 has 11 amino acids. Trimming removed 3 bases from V and 4 bases from J, with 3 bases in between. From germline, CDR1 is SEHNR and CDR2 FQNEAQ (reference sequence). DNA for the CDR3: TGTGCCAGCAGCTTTGTCACTGAAGCTTTCTTT. This translates into CASSFVTEAFF. Filled out from reference TRBV7-9 and TRBJ1-1, the complete variable domain reads DTGVSQNPRHKITKRGQNVTFRCDPISEHNRLYWYRQTLGQGPEFLTYFQNEAQLEKSRLLSDRFSAERPKGSFSTLEIQRTEQGDSAMYLCASSFVTEAFFGQGTRLTVV.

The gene calls are TRBV9 and TRBJ2-5; D might be TRBD1 or TRBD2, each matching 7 bases. This CDR3 has 14 residues. Trimming stripped 5 bases from V and 1 base from J, with 12 bases between. The V gene's germline CDR1 is SGDLS and CDR2 YYNGEE. The CDR3 region is CASSAGGGQETQYF. The DNA for the CDR3 is TGTGCCAGCAGTGCAGGGGGGGGCCAAGAGACCCAGTACTTC.

The rearrangement joins TRBV9 to TRBJ2-3; perhaps TRBD2 as D (6 bases). The CDR3 extends over 13 amino acids. Trimming cost V 3 bases and J 8 bases, with 13 bases left between them. Per germline, CDR1 SGDLS and CDR2 YYNGEE. CDR3 DNA sequence: TGTGCCAGCAGCGACCGGGACTCCCGTACGCAGTATTTT. This codes for CASSDRDSRTQYF.

The chain recombines TRBV29-1 with TRBJ2-1, with D possibly matching TRBD2 (6 bases). V was clipped by 1 base and J by 4 bases, with 17 bases between them. The germline V gene encodes CDR1 SQVTM and CDR2 ANQGSEA. The CDR3 totals 16 residues. CDR3 residues: CSVEGGVLATYNEQFF. As DNA, the CDR3 is TGCAGCGTTGAAGGAGGGGTACTAGCAACTTACAATGAGCAGTTCTTC.

This clone was detected only a few times. V is TRBV30 and J is TRBJ2-2; 8 bases match TRBD2. Trimming took 4 bases from V and 7 from J; bases not matched to a gene: 8. CDR3 size: 14 residues. Germline-derived CDR1 and CDR2 are GTSNPN and SVGIG (reference sequence). The CDR3 protein is CAWITGGLFGELFF. The CDR3 DNA is TGTGCCTGGATTACGGGAGGGCTGTTCGGGGAGCTGTTTTTT.

CDR3 loop: CAWSGASNQPQHF. The CDR3 DNA is TGTGCCTGGAGTGGGGCAAGCAATCAGCCCCAGCATTTT. The chain carries TRBV30 and TRBJ1-5; D call uncertain. The ends were cut back, 1 base at V and 1 base at J, with 5 bases in the middle. The germline V gene has CDR1 GTSNPN and CDR2 SVGIG (reference sequence). This CDR3 comprises 13 residues.

This clone appeared once. V and J are TRBV5-1 and TRBJ2-5; D tentatively reads TRBD1 or TRBD2 (6 bases each). Trimming stripped 4 bases from V and 8 bases from J, with 18 bases between. The CDR3 is made up of 14 amino acids. Germline CDR1 reads SGHRS; CDR2 reads YFSETQ. CDR3 region: CASSDPGALETQYF. CDR3 coding DNA: TGCGCCAGCAGCGACCCGGGGGCATTGGAAACCCAGTACTTC.